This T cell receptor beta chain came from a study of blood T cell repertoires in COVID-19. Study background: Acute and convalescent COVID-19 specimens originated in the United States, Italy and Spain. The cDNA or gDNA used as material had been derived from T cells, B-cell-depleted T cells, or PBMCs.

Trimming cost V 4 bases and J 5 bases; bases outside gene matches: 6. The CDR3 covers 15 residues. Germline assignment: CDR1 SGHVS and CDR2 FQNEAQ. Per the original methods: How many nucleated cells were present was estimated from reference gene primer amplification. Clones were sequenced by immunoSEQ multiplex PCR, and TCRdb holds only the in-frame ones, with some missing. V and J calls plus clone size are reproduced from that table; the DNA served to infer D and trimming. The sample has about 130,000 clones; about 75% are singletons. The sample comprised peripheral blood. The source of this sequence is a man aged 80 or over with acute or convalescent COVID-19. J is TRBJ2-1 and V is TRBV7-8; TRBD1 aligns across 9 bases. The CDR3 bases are TGTGCCAGCAGCTCCCCGGGACAGGGTCACAATGAGCAGTTCTTC. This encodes CASSSPGQGHNEQFF.